Many counts were recorded for the clone carrying this T cell receptor (beta chain). Its target is unknown. No patient had received any treatment before thyroid surgery. This sample stems from a study of metastatic and nonmetastatic thyroid tumors. Overall study results and limits: The study reportedly found significantly higher TCR beta diversity in malignant thyroid tumors than benign nodules, in blood and tumor.

The V gene end was trimmed by 0 bases and the J gene end by 6 bases; junction bases not matched to a gene: 5. CDR3 size: 16 residues. Germline V gives CDR1 SGHRS, CDR2 YFSETQ. Through MiXCR, TCRdb re-clonotyped the PCR reads. The table records 30,000 or so clones, more than 20% of them present only once. The TCR sequence derives from a female donor with papillary thyroid cancer or a benign thyroid nodule (not recorded which). Some clones in this sample may be carry-over from other donors' samples. The specimen sequenced was blood. The rearrangement uses TRBV5-1 and TRBJ2-7; 14 nucleotides match TRBD2. CDR3 in DNA: TGCGCCAGCAGCTTGGCCGGGACTAGCGGGAGCCCCGAGCAGTACTTC. As protein: CASSLAGTSGSPEQYF.